This T cell receptor beta chain was retrieved from a study of beta chain features in type 1 diabetes. Turning to the study itself: Similarity in age, gender and cell yields was seen between patients and healthy donors.

What was sequenced were expressed TCRB transcripts, since all of the isolated RNA had been reverse transcribed. Libraries were prepared by immunoSEQ multiplex PCR; TCRdb keeps only in-frame clonotypes and omits some of them. The sample shows 400,000 or so clones, 8.5% to 10% of them seen only once. CDR1 and CDR2 from the germline V gene are SEHNR and FQNEAQ (reference sequence). The CDR3 loop spans 14 amino acids. V dropped 5 bases and J dropped 2 bases, with 12 bases sitting between them. This clone was seen at least ten times. Its cognate antigen is unknown. Researchers reported sorting CD4+ naive, central memory, regulatory and stem cell-like memory cells via CD45RO/CCR7/CD25/CD127/CD95/CD27. General study findings and limits: Fewer insertions but more deletions were seen at VDJ junctions in type 1 diabetes patients. There was a possibility that cDNA sequencing over-represented cells with high TCR expression. The study found moderately but significantly shorter TCRB CDR3s in all four CD4+ subsets of Type 1 diabetes patients.

The clonotype originates from a man younger than 40 with type 1 diabetes. V is TRBV7-9 and J is TRBJ1-1; tentative D call: TRBD1 (5 bases). Sequencing was done on a sample of central memory CD4+ T cells from blood. CDR3 protein: CASSGREYNTEAFF. The CDR3 DNA is TGTGCCAGCAGCGGCAGGGAATACAACACTGAAGCTTTCTTT. Full variable domain (outside the CDR3, taken from reference TRBV7-9 and TRBJ1-1): DTGVSQNPRHKITKRGQNVTFRCDPISEHNRLYWYRQTLGQGPEFLTYFQNEAQLEKSRLLSDRFSAERPKGSFSTLEIQRTEQGDSAMYLCASSGREYNTEAFFGQGTRLTVV.